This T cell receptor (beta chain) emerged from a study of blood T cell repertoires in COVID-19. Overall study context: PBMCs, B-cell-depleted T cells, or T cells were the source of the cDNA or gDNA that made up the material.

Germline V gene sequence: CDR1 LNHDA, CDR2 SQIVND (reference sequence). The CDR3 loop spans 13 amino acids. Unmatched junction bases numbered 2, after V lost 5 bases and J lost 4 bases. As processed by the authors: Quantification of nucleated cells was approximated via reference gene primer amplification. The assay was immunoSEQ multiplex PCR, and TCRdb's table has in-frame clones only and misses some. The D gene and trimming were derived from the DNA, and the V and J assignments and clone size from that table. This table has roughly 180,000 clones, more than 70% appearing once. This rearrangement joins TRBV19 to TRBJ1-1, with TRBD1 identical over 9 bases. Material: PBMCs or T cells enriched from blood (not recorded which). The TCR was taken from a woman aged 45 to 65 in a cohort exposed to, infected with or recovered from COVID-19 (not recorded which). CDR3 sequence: CASSLQGATEAFF. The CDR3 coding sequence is TGTGCCAGTAGTCTACAGGGGGCCACTGAAGCTTTCTTT.